The next 30 T cell receptor beta chains were all read from a single sample in a study of a mutant IDH1 vaccine in newly diagnosed glioma. The protocol was immunoSEQ multiplex PCR, while the TCRdb copy is restricted to in-frame clones and leaves out a portion. Here the sample spans fewer than 65,000 clones, about three quarters being singletons. Stated time point: baseline, week 1 (first vaccination visit). Specified treatment: pre-vaccination baseline after standard-of-care therapy. This specimen was PBMCs, taken from a glioma patient treated with radiotherapy, temozolomide or both. These receptors all come from a middle-aged woman with glioma.

V and J are TRBV20-1 and TRBJ2-7, with a weak D call TRBD2 (5 bases). V was trimmed by 6 bases and J by 3 bases, leaving 9 bases between them. Germline CDR1 DFQATT, CDR2 SNEGSKA (reference sequence). This CDR3 is built from 11 residues. This CDR3 is CSAPGIYEQYF. CDR3 coding DNA: TGCAGTGCCCCGGGGATCTACGAGCAGTACTTC.

The chain combines TRBV30 with TRBJ1-1; D remains ambiguous. The V end was cut by 7 bases, the J end by 0 bases, with 15 bases between. The CDR3 runs to 14 residues. Per germline, CDR1 GTSNPN and CDR2 SVGIG (reference sequence). This chain's CDR3 is CASARVLMNTEAFF. The CDR3 DNA follows: TGTGCCTCCGCTAGGGTCCTCATGAACACTGAAGCTTTCTTT.

The chain links TRBV7-8 to TRBJ2-7; D is possibly TRBD2 (5 bases). The CDR3 spans 14 residues. Germline CDR1 and CDR2: SGHVS and FQNEAQ. V lost 5 bases and J 3 bases, leaving 14 bases between the germline ends. CDR3 coding DNA: TGTGCCAGCAGCGCGCGGGCCTCATTCTACGAGCAGTACTTC. Amino acids: CASSARASFYEQYF.

The rearrangement links TRBV10-3 to TRBJ1-2; TRBD1 might be the D (5 bases). The germline V gene encodes CDR1 ENHRY and CDR2 SYGVKD. V lost 0 bases and J lost 8, with 10 bases in between. The CDR3 runs to 13 residues. The CDR3 region has the DNA TGTGCCATCAGTGAGTCGGGGGAGATCGGCTACACCTTC. Translating it yields CAISESGEIGYTF.

This clone was found a few times. The V gene is TRBV7-9, the J gene TRBJ1-1, with a weak D call TRBD1 (5 bases). V shed 7 bases and J shed 2 bases, with 17 bases lying between them. Per germline, CDR1 SEHNR and CDR2 FQNEAQ (reference sequence). The CDR3 totals 15 residues. The CDR3: CASTPRQGDNTEAFF. For the CDR3, the DNA is TGTGCCAGCACCCCGCGGCAGGGAGACAACACTGAAGCTTTCTTT. Together with reference TRBV7-9 and TRBJ1-1, the CDR3 gives the full variable domain: DTGVSQNPRHKITKRGQNVTFRCDPISEHNRLYWYRQTLGQGPEFLTYFQNEAQLEKSRLLSDRFSAERPKGSFSTLEIQRTEQGDSAMYLCASTPRQGDNTEAFFGQGTRLTVV.

This clone occurred a few times. The chain links TRBV10-1 to TRBJ1-1; 10 bases are shared with TRBD1. Germline values: CDR1 WNHNN, CDR2 SYGVQD (reference sequence). CDR3 length: 13 residues. V lost 0 bases to trimming and J lost 11 bases; unmatched junction nucleotides: 3. Written as DNA, the CDR3 is TGCGCCAGCAGTGAGTCGGGACAGGGGTCGGCTTTCTTT. Residues: CASSESGQGSAFF.

This clone has a single count. The J gene is TRBJ2-1, the V gene TRBV5-4; 12 nucleotides agree with TRBD2. This CDR3 is 17 amino acids long. Germline V lookup: CDR1 SGHNT, CDR2 YYREEE (reference sequence). Unmatched junction bases numbered 10, after V lost 4 bases and J lost 5 bases. The CDR3 DNA follows: TGTGCCAGCAGCCCCTCCCCTCTAGCGGGGGGGGACAATGAGCAGTTCTTC. It encodes CASSPSPLAGGDNEQFF.

For the CDR3, the DNA is TGTGCCAGCAGTGTGGGGGGCGCGGGCACCGGGGAGCTGTTTTTT. It codes for CASSVGGAGTGELFF. The J gene is TRBJ2-2, the V gene TRBV2, with D perhaps given as TRBD1 or TRBD2 (6 bases each). Germline lookup yields CDR1 SNHLY and CDR2 FYNNEI. With 4 bases removed from V and 4 bases from J, the gap between germline ends came to 13 bases. The CDR3 contains 15 residues. Together with reference TRBV2 and TRBJ2-2, the CDR3 gives the full variable domain: EPEVTQTPSHQVTQMGQEVILRCVPISNHLYFYWYRQILGQKVEFLVSFYNNEISEKSEIFDDQFSVERPDGSNFTLKIRSTKLEDSAMYFCASSVGGAGTGELFFGEGSRLTVL.

V and J are TRBV5-1 and TRBJ2-4; D is unclear. CDR1 SGHRS and CDR2 YFSETQ come from the germline V gene. Trimming stripped 0 bases from V and 5 bases from J, with 12 bases between. The CDR3 runs to 15 residues. CDR3 loop: CASSLAGAPQNIQYF. The CDR3 DNA reads as TGCGCCAGCAGCTTGGCGGGCGCGCCCCAAAACATTCAGTACTTC.

This rearrangement joins TRBV25-1 to TRBJ1-6; 8 bases line up with TRBD1. Germline V gene data show CDR1 as MGHDK and CDR2 as SYGVNS. With V trimmed by 2 bases and J by 10 bases, 7 bases remained unmatched. The CDR3 has 15 amino acids. The CDR3 sequence is CASSEGTGGLSPLHF. The CDR3 DNA reads as TGTGCCAGCAGTGAAGGAACAGGGGGTCTCTCACCCCTCCACTTT.

V and J are TRBV5-1 and TRBJ2-7, with D tentatively TRBD2 (6 bases). CDR1 is SGHRS, CDR2 YFSETQ, per germline. This CDR3 has 14 residues. Trimming pared 0 bases from V and 3 bases from J, leaving 10 bases between. CDR3 residues: CASSLVQGGYEQYF. The CDR3 coding sequence is TGCGCCAGCAGCTTGGTCCAGGGAGGCTACGAGCAGTACTTC. The variable domain in full, completed from reference TRBV5-1 and TRBJ2-7, reads KAGVTQTPRYLIKTRGQQVTLSCSPISGHRSVSWYQQTPGQGLQFLFEYFSETQRNKGNFPGRFSGRQFSNSRSEMNVSTLELGDSALYLCASSLVQGGYEQYFGPGTRLTVT.

V usage is TRBV5-1 and J usage is TRBJ2-3, with 14 nucleotides matching TRBD2. Trimming took 3 bases from V and 2 from J; bases not matched to a gene: 2. The CDR3 has 16 amino acids. Germline V CDR1 and CDR2: SGHRS, YFSETQ. The DNA for the CDR3 is TGCGCCAGCAGCTCGGGACTAGCGGGGGCCACAGATACGCAGTATTTT. Translating it yields CASSSGLAGATDTQYF.

The genes are TRBV11-1 and TRBJ2-7; the D gene is possibly TRBD1 (6 bases). The CDR3 is 13 amino acids. Germline CDR1 and CDR2: SGHAT and FQDESV (reference sequence). V lost 1 base to trimming and J lost 6 bases, with 10 bases between them. This CDR3 is CASSLVGASEQYF. As DNA, the CDR3 is TGTGCCAGCAGCTTAGTGGGGGCTAGCGAGCAGTACTTC.

V gene TRBV5-1 combines with J gene TRBJ2-3; TRBD2 aligns across 13 bases. Germline V CDR1 and CDR2: SGHRS, YFSETQ. The V segment lost 3 bases and the J segment 3 bases; nucleotides outside the gene matches: 4. The CDR3 extends over 16 amino acids. CDR3: CASSSGLAGRTDTQYF. The CDR3, as DNA: TGCGCCAGCAGCTCGGGACTAGCGGGGAGGACAGATACGCAGTATTTT.

This clone occurred once. This chain links TRBV9 with TRBJ2-3; 12 bases are shared with TRBD2. Trimming took 4 bases from V and 0 from J; bases not matched to a gene: 3. This CDR3 has 16 residues. Germline CDR1 SGDLS, CDR2 YYNGEE. CDR3 protein: CASSTLAGGSTDTQYF. Written as DNA, the CDR3 is TGTGCCAGCAGCACACTAGCGGGGGGTAGCACAGATACGCAGTATTTT.

The gene calls are TRBV5-1 and TRBJ2-5, with TRBD1 matching 7 bases. CDR3 size: 14 residues. V shed 0 bases, J shed 5 bases, and the junction held 4 bases outside the gene matches. Germline loops: CDR1 SGHRS, CDR2 YFSETQ. CDR3 sequence (DNA): TGCGCCAGCAGCTTGGACAGGGGCGGGGAGACCCAGTACTTC. Its translation: CASSLDRGGETQYF.

This chain connects TRBV7-2 to TRBJ1-2; D is ambiguous. CDR1 is SGHTA, CDR2 FQGNSA, per germline. The CDR3 covers 13 residues. V was shortened by 2 bases and J by 4 bases, with 8 bases between the two germline ends. The CDR3 reads CASSLMGIYGYTF. The DNA for the CDR3 is TGTGCCAGCAGCTTAATGGGGATCTATGGCTACACCTTC.

The rearrangement links TRBV2 to TRBJ1-2; 9 nucleotides agree with TRBD1. The V and J ends lost 6 bases and 6 bases, in that order; junction bases with no gene match: 5. The CDR3 sequence is 13 residues long. Germline V gene lookup returns CDR1 SNHLY and CDR2 FYNNEI. The CDR3 loop is CASSEQGADGYTF. The DNA for the CDR3 is TGTGCCAGCAGCGAACAGGGGGCGGATGGCTACACCTTC.

The gene calls are TRBV6-5 and TRBJ1-2; D remains ambiguous. The V gene's germline CDR1 is MNHEY and CDR2 SVGAGI. V was clipped by 3 bases and J by 6 bases, with 17 bases between them. This CDR3 region has 15 residues. For the CDR3, the DNA is TGTGCCAGCAGTTATTTTAGCGGGTCTGGGGATGGCTACACCTTC. Encoded protein: CASSYFSGSGDGYTF.

The V and J genes are TRBV2 and TRBJ1-2; D not certain. The V gene lost 8 bases and the J gene lost 5 bases, with 12 bases spanning the gap. Germline-derived CDR1 and CDR2 are SNHLY and FYNNEI. The CDR3 is 12 amino acids. The CDR3 sequence is CASRDTGYGYTF. CDR3 coding DNA: TGTGCCAGCCGCGACACCGGATATGGCTACACCTTC. The full variable domain, with the rest looked up from reference TRBV2 and TRBJ1-2, is EPEVTQTPSHQVTQMGQEVILRCVPISNHLYFYWYRQILGQKVEFLVSFYNNEISEKSEIFDDQFSVERPDGSNFTLKIRSTKLEDSAMYFCASRDTGYGYTFGSGTRLTVV.

V usage is TRBV7-2 and J usage is TRBJ2-3; TRBD2 matches 12 bases. The CDR3 runs to 16 residues. Germline CDR1 is SGHTA and CDR2 is FQGNSA. V shed 1 base, J shed 4 bases, and the junction held 3 bases outside the gene matches. CDR3 DNA sequence: TGTGCCAGCAGCTTAGTTAGGACTAGCGGGGCAGATACGCAGTATTTT. It yields the protein CASSLVRTSGADTQYF.

The sample holds a few counts of this clone. This chain links TRBV5-1 with TRBJ2-1; D is possibly TRBD2 (5 bases). CDR3 size: 14 residues. V lost 0 bases and J lost 7, with 11 bases in between. Germline V gives CDR1 SGHRS, CDR2 YFSETQ. CDR3 DNA: TGCGCCAGCAGCTTGGTTAACGGGGTGAATGAGCAGTTCTTC. As protein: CASSLVNGVNEQFF.

This clone came up once. The chain couples TRBV10-3 to TRBJ2-3; 12 bases are a match to TRBD2. V trimming: 6 bases; J trimming: 2 bases; junction bases outside the gene matches: 9. CDR3 length equals 17 residues. Germline V lookup: CDR1 ENHRY, CDR2 SYGVKD. The CDR3 sequence: CAIRERLAGENTDTQYF. Written as DNA, the CDR3 is TGTGCCATCAGGGAACGACTAGCGGGGGAAAACACAGATACGCAGTATTTT.

The chain is built from TRBV7-9 and TRBJ1-5, with TRBD1 matching over 10 bases. Germline trimming cut 3 bases from V and 4 bases from J; bases unmatched to any gene: 6. The V gene's germline CDR1 is SEHNR and CDR2 FQNEAQ (reference sequence). The CDR3 loop spans 16 amino acids. In nucleotides, the CDR3 is TGTGCCAGCAGCTTGGGTGACAGGGGGCGAAATCAGCCCCAGCATTTT. Amino acid sequence: CASSLGDRGRNQPQHF.

This sequence joins TRBV14 and TRBJ2-3; no clear D gene. Germline CDR1 is SGHDN and CDR2 is FVKESK. The CDR3 loop spans 15 amino acids. Trimming took off 4 bases at V and 7 bases at J, with 18 bases between the two ends. CDR3 sequence reads: CASSRLDRARNTQYF. CDR3 sequence (DNA): TGTGCCAGCAGCCGACTCGACCGGGCCAGGAATACGCAGTATTTT.

The chain is built from TRBV9 and TRBJ2-1; perhaps TRBD1 as D (6 bases). Germline-derived CDR1 and CDR2 are SGDLS and YYNGEE. Between the trimmed V and J ends, which lost 2 bases and 8 bases, there was a span of 14 bases. CDR3 length equals 14 residues. Here the CDR3 reads CASSVLGAVDEQFF. The CDR3 region has the DNA TGTGCCAGCAGCGTGTTGGGGGCAGTGGATGAGCAGTTCTTC.

This rearrangement joins TRBV5-6 to TRBJ2-5, with a tentative D call TRBD1 (6 bases). The CDR3 length is 15 residues. The germline V and J ends were trimmed by 0 bases and 2 bases, with 11 bases remaining between them. CDR1 and CDR2 (germline): SGHDT, YYEEEE. The CDR3 sequence: CASSLVSGQQETQYF. The CDR3 DNA sequence: TGTGCCAGCAGCTTGGTGAGCGGACAGCAAGAGACCCAGTACTTC.

This chain connects TRBV5-1 to TRBJ2-1; TRBD2 matches 9 bases. V trimming: 7 bases; J trimming: 5 bases; junction bases outside the gene matches: 7. The length of the CDR3 is 14 residues. Germline-derived CDR1 and CDR2 are SGHRS and YFSETQ. CDR3 nucleotide sequence: TGCGCCAGCCGCTCTAGCGGGGCCGACAATGAGCAGTTCTTC. It is translated as CASRSSGADNEQFF.

This chain links TRBV9 with TRBJ2-5, with no clear D. Germline CDR1 SGDLS, CDR2 YYNGEE. Trimming cost V 4 bases and J 4 bases, with 11 bases left between them. This CDR3 has 13 amino acids. CDR3 in DNA: TGTGCCAGCAGCTTACGAGGACGAGAGACCCAGTACTTC. Its protein is CASSLRGRETQYF. The whole variable domain, remainder taken from reference TRBV9 and TRBJ2-5, is DSGVTQTPKHLITATGQRVTLRCSPRSGDLSVYWYQQSLDQGLQFLIQYYNGEERAKGNILERFSAQQFPDLHSELNLSSLELGDSALYFCASSLRGRETQYFGPGTRLLVL.

The chain couples TRBV5-4 to TRBJ1-1; 8 bases align to TRBD1. The junction had 8 bases not matched to a gene; V was cut back by 7 bases and J by 0 bases. The CDR3 contains 15 residues. Germline CDR1 is SGHNT and CDR2 is YYREEE (reference sequence). The CDR3 spells CASFPQQGVNTEAFF. CDR3 in DNA: TGTGCCAGCTTCCCCCAACAGGGGGTGAACACTGAAGCTTTCTTT.